Below are 32 T cell receptor beta chains sequenced from a single sample in a study of T cell responses to AZD1222 COVID-19 vaccine. Some clones are missing from TCRdb's copy, which holds only in-frame ones; the method was immunoSEQ multiplex PCR. The sample contains around 180,000 clones, roughly 92% of which appear only once. The sample consisted of peripheral blood, taken on day 0 of AZD1222 vaccination. The receptors were gathered from an adult in good health.

V is TRBV7-9 and J is TRBJ1-6; 9 bases map to TRBD1. The germline V gene encodes CDR1 SEHNR and CDR2 FQNEAQ (reference sequence). V was pared by 5 bases and J by 9 bases, with 8 bases of the junction left unmatched. This CDR3 is 15 amino acids long. The CDR3 DNA is TGTGCCAGCAGCGCCGGACAGGGGTTTAGTTCACCCCTCCACTTT. It yields the protein CASSAGQGFSSPLHF.

This clone was detected only once. This chain joins TRBV19 and TRBJ1-2, with TRBD1 matching over 10 bases. The trim removed 0 bases at V and 3 bases at J, leaving 4 bases unmatched. The CDR3 runs 16 residues. The V gene's germline CDR1 is LNHDA and CDR2 SQIVND (reference sequence). This CDR3 is CASSIDPGTGDYGYTF. CDR3 nucleotide sequence: TGTGCCAGTAGTATAGATCCCGGGACAGGGGACTATGGCTACACCTTC.

The chain is built from TRBV2 and TRBJ1-2; D remains unclear. Germline-derived CDR1 and CDR2 are SNHLY and FYNNEI. The CDR3 has 14 amino acids. V dropped 6 bases and J dropped 8 bases, with 19 bases sitting between them. The CDR3 DNA follows: TGTGCCAGCAGCTCAGACACGACTCGAAGAGGCTACACCTTC. It codes for CASSSDTTRRGYTF.

J is TRBJ2-2 and V is TRBV5-1; 7 nucleotides align to TRBD2. This CDR3 comprises 18 residues. After removal of 0 bases from V and 6 bases from J, the junction contained 14 bases not matched to a gene. Germline V gene data show CDR1 as SGHRS and CDR2 as YFSETQ. In DNA, the CDR3 is TGCGCCAGCAGCTTGGTGGCTAGCGGTTTAGGATGGGCCGGGGAGCTGTTTTTT. Translation: CASSLVASGLGWAGELFF. Full variable domain (rest looked up from reference TRBV5-1 and TRBJ2-2): KAGVTQTPRYLIKTRGQQVTLSCSPISGHRSVSWYQQTPGQGLQFLFEYFSETQRNKGNFPGRFSGRQFSNSRSEMNVSTLELGDSALYLCASSLVASGLGWAGELFFGEGSRLTVL.

This chain connects TRBV27 to TRBJ1-1; 8 positions match TRBD1. The CDR3 has 14 amino acids. From germline, CDR1 is MNHEY and CDR2 SMNVEV (reference sequence). V lost 4 bases, J lost 4 bases, and 5 bases stayed unmatched. CDR3 nucleotide sequence: TGTGCCAGCAGTTCTCGCACAGGGGGCACTGAAGCTTTCTTT. This encodes CASSSRTGGTEAFF.

The chain has TRBV4-1 and TRBJ2-7, with 8 bases aligning to TRBD2. The CDR3 covers 15 residues. Trimming cost V 0 bases and J 3 bases; bases outside gene matches: 4. The germline V gene encodes CDR1 MGHRA and CDR2 YSYEKL. The CDR3 sequence is CASSQELAANYEQYF. In nucleotides, the CDR3 is TGCGCCAGCAGCCAAGAACTAGCGGCCAACTACGAGCAGTACTTC.

In nucleotides, the CDR3 is TGTGCCAGCAGGGAGCGGGGGGAGACCCAGTACTTC. This translates into CASRERGETQYF. This chain links TRBV14 with TRBJ2-5; 8 bases agree with TRBD2. CDR3 length: 12 amino acids. Germline values: CDR1 SGHDN, CDR2 FVKESK. The trim removed 6 bases at V and 5 bases at J, leaving 2 bases unmatched.

J is TRBJ2-1 and V is TRBV5-1; 8 nucleotides agree with TRBD1. V was pared by 4 bases and J by 0 bases, with 3 bases of the junction left unmatched. Germline values: CDR1 SGHRS, CDR2 YFSETQ. This CDR3 contains 15 residues. The CDR3 DNA reads TGCGCCAGCAGCCTAGGGACAGGCTCCTACAATGAGCAGTTCTTC. It codes for CASSLGTGSYNEQFF.

This sequence joins TRBV9 and TRBJ1-3, with TRBD1 matching over 7 bases. Germline V gives CDR1 SGDLS, CDR2 YYNGEE. Germline trimming cut 0 bases from V and 1 base from J; bases unmatched to any gene: 7. This CDR3 region has 17 residues. CDR3 nucleotides: TGTGCCAGCAGCGTAGCCAGGACAGGTATATCTGGAAACACCATATATTTT. It codes for CASSVARTGISGNTIYF.

The chain couples TRBV27 to TRBJ1-2, with unresolved D. Germline V CDR1 and CDR2: MNHEY, SMNVEV (reference sequence). CDR3 length: 12 residues. The V end was cut by 6 bases, the J end by 6 bases, with 11 bases between. CDR3 residues: CASRTEWDGYTF. In DNA, the CDR3 is TGTGCCAGCAGAACAGAGTGGGATGGCTACACCTTC.

This chain connects TRBV27 to TRBJ1-5; TRBD1 is a possible D gene (5 bases). Germline V gives CDR1 MNHEY, CDR2 SMNVEV (reference sequence). The V end lost 6 bases, the J end lost 3 bases, and 15 bases lay between the germline ends. This CDR3 spans 15 amino acids. The CDR3 spells CASRRRGKDNQPQHF. The DNA of the CDR3 is TGTGCCAGCAGGAGACGGGGGAAGGACAATCAGCCCCAGCATTTT.

The count of this clone is one. The chain uses TRBV4-1 and TRBJ1-5, with unresolved D. Germline loops: CDR1 MGHRA, CDR2 YSYEKL. The CDR3 has 15 residues. V was pared by 0 bases and J by 8 bases, with 14 bases between. The CDR3 DNA reads as TGCGCCAGCAGCCAAGAAAGGAGGGAGGGCGAGCCCCAGCATTTT. This gives the protein CASSQERREGEPQHF.

This sequence joins TRBV7-9 and TRBJ1-1, with no clear D. The CDR3 covers 12 residues. Germline CDR1 and CDR2: SEHNR and FQNEAQ (reference sequence). Trimming took 2 bases from V and 7 from J, leaving 8 bases between them. The CDR3 DNA is TGTGCCAGCAGCTTAAGCGGGAGTGAAGCTTTCTTT. This encodes CASSLSGSEAFF.

The V and J genes are TRBV6-6 and TRBJ1-6; D may be TRBD1 (6 bases). With 6 bases removed from V and 9 bases from J, the gap between germline ends came to 12 bases. The CDR3 totals 13 residues. Germline loops: CDR1 MNHNY, CDR2 SVGAGI (reference sequence). CDR3 sequence: CASRGAPSSPLHF. CDR3 coding DNA: TGTGCCAGCAGGGGGGCGCCTAGTTCACCCCTCCACTTT.

V is TRBV24-1 and J is TRBJ2-1, with 11 bases fitting TRBD2. This CDR3 comprises 16 residues. Germline CDR1 KGHDR, CDR2 SFDVKD. Germline trimming cut 4 bases from V and 8 bases from J; bases unmatched to any gene: 9. CDR3: CATSDTSSGRLDEQFF. CDR3 sequence (DNA): TGTGCCACCAGTGACACCTCTAGCGGGAGGTTAGATGAGCAGTTCTTC.

The chain joins TRBV4-3 to TRBJ2-1, with a tentative D call TRBD1 (6 bases). Looked up from germline, CDR1 is LGHNA and CDR2 is YSLEER. V was clipped by 4 bases and J by 6 bases, with 13 bases between them. CDR3 length equals 14 residues. The DNA of the CDR3 is TGCGCCAGCAGCCGGAACGTGGGGGCCAATGAGCAGTTCTTC. Amino acids: CASSRNVGANEQFF.

In the case of this clone: The sample carries other DNA sequences with the same CDR3. DNA for the CDR3: TGTGCCAGCAGGGGACAGGGGGCGAGTCAGCCCCAGCATTTT. This sequence encodes CASRGQGASQPQHF. The chain is built from TRBV6-5 and TRBJ1-5, with 12 bases aligning to TRBD1. The V gene end was trimmed by 6 bases and the J gene end by 6 bases; junction bases not matched to a gene: 3. Germline-derived CDR1 and CDR2 are MNHEY and SVGAGI. The CDR3 runs 14 residues.

The chain combines TRBV19 with TRBJ2-1; the match to TRBD2 covers 7 bases. CDR1 is LNHDA and CDR2 is SQIVND in the germline V gene (reference sequence). This CDR3 is 15 amino acids long. After removal of 6 bases from V and 1 base from J, the junction contained 6 bases not matched to a gene. CDR3 nucleotide sequence: TGTGCCAGTAGGGCCTTGCGGGAGTCCTACAATGAGCAGTTCTTC. It codes for CASRALRESYNEQFF.

The chain joins TRBV5-1 to TRBJ2-7; D not resolved. Germline loops: CDR1 SGHRS, CDR2 YFSETQ. CDR3 length: 14 residues. V was pared by 4 bases and J by 3 bases, with 14 bases between. CDR3 sequence: CASSPGPEFYEQYF. The CDR3 DNA follows: TGCGCCAGCAGCCCGGGTCCGGAATTCTACGAGCAGTACTTC.

This chain joins TRBV6-6 and TRBJ2-1; 12 bases fit TRBD2. Germline V gene lookup returns CDR1 MNHNY and CDR2 SVGAGI (reference sequence). This CDR3 has 15 amino acids. Germline trimming cut 5 bases from V and 6 bases from J; bases unmatched to any gene: 5. CDR3 amino acids: CASSTGLAGINEQFF. The DNA of the CDR3 is TGTGCCAGCAGTACCGGACTAGCGGGGATCAATGAGCAGTTCTTC.

The V gene is TRBV6-2 or TRBV6-3, the J gene TRBJ1-1, with D possibly matching TRBD1 (5 bases). The germline CDR1 and CDR2 sequences are MNHEY and SVGEGT. The CDR3 contains 14 residues. V dropped 6 bases and J dropped 1 base, with 12 bases sitting between them. The CDR3: CASSGGRGNTEAFF. The CDR3 nucleotides read TGTGCCAGCAGCGGGGGTAGGGGGAACACTGAAGCTTTCTTT.

The chain combines TRBV4-1 with TRBJ2-2; 7 positions match TRBD2. The trim removed 0 bases at V and 1 base at J, leaving 2 bases unmatched. The CDR3 extends over 16 amino acids. Germline V gene data show CDR1 as MGHRA and CDR2 as YSYEKL. The CDR3 DNA is TGCGCCAGCAGCCAAGATCTAGCGGAGAACACCGGGGAGCTGTTTTTT. Residues: CASSQDLAENTGELFF.

The chain links TRBV27 to TRBJ2-7; D gene ambiguous. Germline values: CDR1 MNHEY, CDR2 SMNVEV (reference sequence). V was pared by 4 bases and J by 10 bases, with 20 bases between. This CDR3 contains 14 residues. The CDR3 coding sequence is TGTGCCAGCAGTTCGGGTGGGATCCCTCCGGACCAGTACGTC. It codes for CASSSGGIPPDQYV.

The chain is built from TRBV3-1 (or the pseudogene TRBV3-2) and TRBJ1-2; 7 bases match TRBD1. CDR1 and CDR2 from the germline V gene are LGHDT and YNNKEL (reference sequence). CDR3 size: 17 residues. After removal of 1 base from V and 0 bases from J, the junction contained 8 bases not matched to a gene. The CDR3: CASSQVALGQTNYGYTF. CDR3 DNA: TGTGCCAGCAGCCAAGTAGCCCTGGGACAGACTAACTATGGCTACACCTTC.

This chain connects TRBV9 to TRBJ1-1, with D uncertain. The germline gives CDR1 SGDLS, CDR2 YYNGEE. V was shortened by 3 bases and J by 2 bases, with 11 bases between the two germline ends. The CDR3 covers 14 residues. The CDR3 sequence: CASSAQVPNTEAFF. The CDR3 DNA reads as TGTGCCAGCAGCGCCCAAGTCCCCAACACTGAAGCTTTCTTT.

The chain joins TRBV7-2 to TRBJ2-3, with D maybe TRBD2 (7 bases). The germline CDR1 and CDR2 sequences are SGHTA and FQGNSA. CDR3 length: 16 residues. V was trimmed by 7 bases and J by 0 bases, leaving 17 bases between them. CDR3 nucleotide sequence: TGTGCCAGCACCCTAGGGGGGGTACTTAGCACAGATACGCAGTATTTT. This translates into CASTLGGVLSTDTQYF.

The J gene is TRBJ1-4, the V gene TRBV5-1; perhaps TRBD1 as D (6 bases). The CDR3 is 13 residues long. Per the germline V gene, CDR1 is SGHRS and CDR2 is YFSETQ. The germline V and J ends were trimmed by 4 bases and 8 bases, with 12 bases remaining between them. CDR3: CASSQGQREKLFF. CDR3 nucleotides: TGCGCCAGCAGCCAAGGACAGAGGGAAAAACTGTTTTTT.

The V call is TRBV7-9, the J call TRBJ1-1, with TRBD1 identical over 7 bases. Germline-derived CDR1 and CDR2 are SEHNR and FQNEAQ (reference sequence). Trimming removed 5 bases from V and 5 bases from J; junction bases left unmatched: 8. The CDR3 runs 14 residues. CDR3 bases: TGTGCCAGCAGCCAGGGACAGCGGGGGACTGAAGCTTTCTTT. It codes for CASSQGQRGTEAFF.

The chain links TRBV12-3 or TRBV12-4 to TRBJ2-5, with 8 bases aligning to TRBD1. The CDR3 is made up of 13 amino acids. J gave up 9 bases and V 3 bases, and 6 bases lay outside the gene matches. The CDR3 DNA follows: TGTGCCAGCAGTTTCCGGGACAGGCAGGCCCAGTACTTC. It codes for CASSFRDRQAQYF.

This clone was seen only once. The chain joins TRBV5-1 to TRBJ2-1, with 7 bases matching TRBD1. Germline CDR1 SGHRS, CDR2 YFSETQ. Germline trimming cut 4 bases from V and 4 bases from J; bases unmatched to any gene: 11. CDR3 size: 16 residues. The CDR3 region is CASSEDRTRGYNEQFF. In DNA form, the CDR3 reads TGCGCCAGCAGCGAGGACAGGACAAGGGGGTACAATGAGCAGTTCTTC.

The genes are TRBV7-9 and TRBJ2-7; the match to TRBD1 covers 8 bases. Germline V gene lookup returns CDR1 SEHNR and CDR2 FQNEAQ (reference sequence). Trimming took 1 base from V and 4 from J; bases not matched to a gene: 12. The CDR3 is made up of 17 amino acids. The CDR3 here is CASSLGLQAGGMYEQYF. The CDR3 DNA reads as TGTGCCAGCAGCTTAGGCCTCCAGGCAGGGGGCATGTACGAGCAGTACTTC.

This clone is a singleton in its sample. This sequence joins TRBV7-9 and TRBJ2-7, with TRBD2 as a possible D gene (5 bases). Trimming took off 5 bases at V and 2 bases at J, with 10 bases between the two ends. Germline V gene data show CDR1 as SEHNR and CDR2 as FQNEAQ (reference sequence). The CDR3 length is 13 residues. The DNA of the CDR3 is TGTGCCAGCAGCCCCCGGGGAACCTACGAGCAGTACGTC. Amino acids: CASSPRGTYEQYV.